These T cell receptor beta chains were read from a single sample in a study of Ad26.COV2.S vaccination and SARS-CoV-2 variants. Libraries were prepared by immunoSEQ multiplex PCR; TCRdb keeps only in-frame clonotypes and omits some of them. The table records hundreds of thousands of clones, less than 90% of them present only once. Sequencing used peripheral blood, obtained in a trial of Ad26.COV2.S vaccine versus placebo. These receptors came from a person aged 18-65 years who received the Ad26.COV2.S COVID-19 vaccine or a placebo. The CDR3 runs from the conserved cysteine through the conserved F or W. The D gene is left open where the match is weak. Rows give clone size only sometimes, using once, few, many, or a class for an expanded clone.

NA	TRBV28	NA	TRBJ2-6	TGTGCCAGCAGCCTCGGACGGGACCGCAACCGGGTCCTGACTTTC	CASSLGRDRNRVLTF
TRBD1	TRBV28	once	TRBJ2-7	TGTGCCAGCAGTTTACTCTCCGGGACAGGGGGCGAGCAGTACTTC	CASSLLSGTGGEQYF
NA	TRBV28	NA	TRBJ2-1	TGTGCCAGCCTGGAGGGGCGGGGTGAGCAGTTCTTC	CASLEGRGEQFF
NA	TRBV29-1	NA	TRBJ2-2	TGCAGCGACGAAGGGTCCGGGGAGCTGTTTTTT	CSDEGSGELFF
NA	TRBV10-2	NA	TRBJ2-5	TGCGCCAGCAGCACAGGAGGCAGGGAGACCCAGTACTTC	CASSTGGRETQYF
NA	TRBV14	NA	TRBJ2-6	TGTGCCAGCAGCCAAAGGACAGCTACGAAAGGGGCCAACGTCCTGACTTTC	CASSQRTATKGANVLTF
NA	TRBV6-5	NA	TRBJ1-5	TGTGCCAGCACCGACGGGCTGACAGGACAGCCCCAGCATTTT	CASTDGLTGQPQHF
NA	TRBV5-1	NA	TRBJ2-5	TGCGCCAGCAGCTACCGGGACCTAGTCGCCGGAGAGACCCAGTACTTC	CASSYRDLVAGETQYF
TRBD2	TRBV7-9	NA	TRBJ2-1	TGTGCCAGCACCTTACAACCAGCGGGAGGTAATGAGCAGTTCTTC	CASTLQPAGGNEQFF
NA	TRBV7-2	once	TRBJ1-4	TGTGCCAGCAGCCCGCCGACAAGGGAAAAACTGTTTTTT	CASSPPTREKLFF
TRBD1	TRBV5-5	NA	TRBJ1-6	TGTGCCAGCAGCCGTCAGGGGGATTCACCCCTCCACTTT	CASSRQGDSPLHF
TRBD1	TRBV3-1/TRBV3-2	few	TRBJ1-6	TGTGCCAGCAGGTCGACAGGGAGCGGGAATTCACCCCTCCACTTT	CASRSTGSGNSPLHF
NA	TRBV15	once	TRBJ2-7	TGTGCCACCAGCAGAAATTACGAGCAGTACTTC	CATSRNYEQYF
NA	TRBV27	NA	TRBJ2-7	TGTGCCAGCAGTTTATCCCGGGACATTTCCTACGAGCAGTACTTC	CASSLSRDISYEQYF
TRBD2	TRBV5-6	NA	TRBJ2-3	TGTGCCAGCAGCTTGGGGACTAGCATAGGTACGCAGTATTTT	CASSLGTSIGTQYF
TRBD2	TRBV7-9	NA	TRBJ2-3	TGTGCCAGCAGCTTAGGGACTAGCGGGAGGGCCAGCACAGATACGCAGTATTTT	CASSLGTSGRASTDTQYF
TRBD1	TRBV4-1	NA	TRBJ2-1	TGCGCCAGCAGCCAAGGACAGGGCTTAGCTAGCAATGAGCAGTTCTTC	CASSQGQGLASNEQFF
NA	TRBV7-3	NA	TRBJ2-7	TGTGCCAGCAGCGCGAGTCTCGGGAGTCCCTCCTACGAGCAGTACTTC	CASSASLGSPSYEQYF
NA	TRBV7-9	NA	TRBJ1-1	TGTGCCAGCAGCCAAAACTCGAGTGCGAACACTGAAGCTTTCTTT	CASSQNSSANTEAFF
NA	TRBV7-2	NA	TRBJ1-2	TGTGCCAGCAGCTTAGGAGGGGCTGTGCGTGGCTACACCTTC	CASSLGGAVRGYTF
NA	TRBV5-1	NA	TRBJ2-1	TGCGCCAGCAGCTCATCGGTGGGTGAGCAGTTCTTC	CASSSSVGEQFF
NA	TRBV12-3/TRBV12-4	NA	TRBJ2-5	TGTGCCAGCACCCCTGGCAGCCAAGAGACCCAGTACTTC	CASTPGSQETQYF
NA	TRBV7-9	once	TRBJ1-2	TGTGCCAGCAGCCGACAGACTAACTATGGCTACACCTTC	CASSRQTNYGYTF
NA	TRBV5-1	once	TRBJ2-7	TGCGCCAGCAGAGAAGGCTACGAGCAGTACTTC	CASREGYEQYF
NA	TRBV9	NA	TRBJ2-6	TGTGCCAGCAGCGTAGGGAGGGAGAGTGGGGCCAACGTCCTGACTTTC	CASSVGRESGANVLTF
NA	TRBV12-3/TRBV12-4	NA	TRBJ1-2	TGTGCCAGCAGTCGGGGGCAAGGCTACACCTTC	CASSRGQGYTF
TRBD2	TRBV27	once	TRBJ2-1	TGTGCCAGCAGTTCATCCGTTAGCGGGGGGCACTCCTACAATGAGCAGTTCTTC	CASSSSVSGGHSYNEQFF
NA	TRBV18	NA	TRBJ2-4	TGTGCCAGCTCACCGGGAGAGAGAGCCAAAAACATTCAGTACTTC	CASSPGERAKNIQYF
NA	TRBV5-1	NA	TRBJ1-3	TGCGCCAGCAGTCTCAGCTCTGGAAACACCATATATTTT	CASSLSSGNTIYF
NA	TRBV21-1	NA	TRBJ2-7	TGTGCCAGCACCGAGGGTCAGCCCTACGAGCAGTACTTC	CASTEGQPYEQYF
NA	TRBV5-1	few	TRBJ2-5	TGCGCCAGCAGCTCCCGGCCCGCCAAAGAGACCCAGTACTTC	CASSSRPAKETQYF
NA	TRBV6-2/TRBV6-3	NA	TRBJ2-2	TGTGCCAGCAGTTCGAGCACCGGGGAGCTGTTTTTT	CASSSSTGELFF
NA	TRBV7-8	NA	TRBJ1-1	TGTGCCAGCAGCCGTGGGAGGGACACTGAAGCTTTCTTT	CASSRGRDTEAFF
NA	TRBV7-2	few	TRBJ2-1	TGTGCCAGCAGCTTATCCTTCTACAATGAGCAGTTCTTC	CASSLSFYNEQFF
NA	TRBV6-5	NA	TRBJ2-5	TGTGCCAGCAGTTACTCGAGCGGTCCCCAAGAGACCCAGTACTTC	CASSYSSGPQETQYF
TRBD1	TRBV11-2	NA	TRBJ1-6	TGTGCCAGCAGCCAGATTGAGGGGGCGATGGGATCACCCCTCCACTTT	CASSQIEGAMGSPLHF
NA	TRBV7-8	NA	TRBJ2-1	TGTGCCAGCAGCTTAAGCCAGATCGATGAGCAGTTCTTC	CASSLSQIDEQFF
NA	TRBV7-9	NA	TRBJ2-5	TGTGCCAGCAGCTTAGGATGGACGGGGCAAGAGACCCAGTACTTC	CASSLGWTGQETQYF
NA	TRBV4-1	few	TRBJ2-7	TGCGCCAGCAGCCAAGTGGGGCACACCTACGAGCAGTACTTC	CASSQVGHTYEQYF
NA	TRBV3-1/TRBV3-2	NA	TRBJ2-4	TGTGCCAGCAGCCAAGAAGGGTCTCCAGCCAAAAACATTCAGTACTTC	CASSQEGSPAKNIQYF